One and the same sample provided the 2 T cell receptor beta chains below, sequenced in a study of post-analysis software for immune sequencing data. Study-level results: Compared with controls, patients had more of about 5 TRBV segments, including TRBV5-6, TRBV5-1 and TRBV20-1.

The library was made from cDNA and included unique molecular identifiers. Via MiXCR, TCRdb re-called the PCR reads, giving one row per CDR3 protein. The table lists hundreds of thousands of distinct CDR3 sequences, roughly 30% of them singletons. No antigen has been identified for these receptors. The sequencing sample was made of blood. These receptors were obtained from a girl under 18 with multiple sclerosis.

The chain couples TRBV12-3 or TRBV12-4 to TRBJ1-5, with a possible D match to TRBD1 (6 bases). This CDR3 has 13 residues. V lost 6 bases to trimming and J lost 5 bases, with 11 bases between them. The CDR3 loop is CASSAGDDQPQHF. For the CDR3, the DNA is TGTGCCAGCAGCGCAGGGGACGATCAGCCCCAGCATTTT.

This sequence joins TRBV6-2 or TRBV6-3 and TRBJ2-7, with 8 nucleotides matching TRBD2. The trim removed 0 bases at V and 7 bases at J, leaving 14 bases unmatched. Per germline, CDR1 MNHEY and CDR2 SVGEGT. The CDR3 totals 17 residues. The CDR3 sequence is CASSYSIGREAHNEQYF. Written as DNA, the CDR3 is TGTGCCAGCAGTTACTCGATCGGGAGGGAGGCCCACAATGAGCAGTACTTC.